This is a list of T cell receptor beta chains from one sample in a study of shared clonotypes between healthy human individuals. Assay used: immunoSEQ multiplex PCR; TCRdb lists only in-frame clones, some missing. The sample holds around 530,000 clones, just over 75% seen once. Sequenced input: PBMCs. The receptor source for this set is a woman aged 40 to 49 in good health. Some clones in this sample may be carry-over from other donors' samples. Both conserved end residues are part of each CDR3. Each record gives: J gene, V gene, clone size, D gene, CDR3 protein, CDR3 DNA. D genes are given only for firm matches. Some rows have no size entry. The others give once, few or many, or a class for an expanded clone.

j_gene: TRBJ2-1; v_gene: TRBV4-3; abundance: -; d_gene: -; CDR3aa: CASSQDLPGQSYNEQFF; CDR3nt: TGCGCCAGCAGCCAAGACTTACCGGGTCAGTCCTACAATGAGCAGTTCTTC
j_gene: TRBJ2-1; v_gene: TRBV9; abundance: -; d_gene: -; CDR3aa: CASSEGDSYNEQFF; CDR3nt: TGTGCCAGCAGCGAAGGGGACTCCTACAATGAGCAGTTCTTC
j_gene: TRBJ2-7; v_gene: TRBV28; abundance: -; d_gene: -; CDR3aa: CASTSQASLASYEQYF; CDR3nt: TGTGCCAGCACTTCACAAGCCTCCTTGGCCTCCTACGAGCAGTACTTC
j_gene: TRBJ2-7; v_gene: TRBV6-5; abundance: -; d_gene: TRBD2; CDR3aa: CASSRDYGRNEQYF; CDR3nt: TGTGCCAGCAGCCGCGATTACGGGAGGAACGAGCAGTACTTC
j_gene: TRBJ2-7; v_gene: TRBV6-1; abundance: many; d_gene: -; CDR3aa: CASSELAGVPSEQYF; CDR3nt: TGTGCCAGCAGTGAACTGGCAGGGGTACCTTCCGAGCAGTACTTC
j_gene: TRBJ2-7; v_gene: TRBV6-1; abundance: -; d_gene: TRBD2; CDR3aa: CASSESGGVSYEQYF; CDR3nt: TGTGCCAGCAGTGAATCGGGGGGGGTCTCCTACGAGCAGTACTTC
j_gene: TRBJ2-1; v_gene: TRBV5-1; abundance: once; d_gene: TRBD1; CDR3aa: CASSREPGQGYNEQFF; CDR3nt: TGCGCCAGCAGCCGAGAACCGGGACAGGGATACAATGAGCAGTTCTTC
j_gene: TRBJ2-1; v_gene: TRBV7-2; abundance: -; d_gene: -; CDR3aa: CASSFPGWNEQFF; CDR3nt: TGTGCCAGCAGCTTTCCGGGGTGGAATGAGCAGTTCTTC
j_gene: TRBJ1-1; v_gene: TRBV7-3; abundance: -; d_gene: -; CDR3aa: CASSFDENTEAFF; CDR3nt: TGTGCCAGCAGCTTTGACGAGAACACTGAAGCTTTCTTT
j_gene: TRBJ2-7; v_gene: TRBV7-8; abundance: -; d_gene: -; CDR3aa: CASSPPAGEQYF; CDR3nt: TGTGCCAGCAGCCCTCCGGCCGGGGAGCAGTACTTC
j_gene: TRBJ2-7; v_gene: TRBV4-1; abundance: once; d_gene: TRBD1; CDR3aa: CASSRRQGYEQYF; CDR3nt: TGCGCCAGCAGCCGCCGACAGGGCTACGAGCAGTACTTC
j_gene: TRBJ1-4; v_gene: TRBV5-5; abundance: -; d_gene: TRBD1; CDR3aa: CASSSDGTDNEKLFF; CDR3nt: TGTGCCAGCAGCTCGGACGGGACAGATAATGAAAAGCTGTTTTTT
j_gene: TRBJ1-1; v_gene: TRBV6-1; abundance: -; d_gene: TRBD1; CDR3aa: CASNGQGVPEAFF; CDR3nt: TGTGCCAGCAATGGACAGGGGGTCCCTGAAGCTTTCTTT
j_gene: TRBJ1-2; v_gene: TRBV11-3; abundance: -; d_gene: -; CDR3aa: CASSFDGTGYGYTF; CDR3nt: TGTGCCAGCAGCTTCGACGGGACGGGCTATGGCTACACCTTC
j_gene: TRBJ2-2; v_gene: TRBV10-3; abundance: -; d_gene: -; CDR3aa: CAISGTGELFF; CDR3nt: TGTGCCATCAGTGGAACCGGGGAGCTGTTTTTT
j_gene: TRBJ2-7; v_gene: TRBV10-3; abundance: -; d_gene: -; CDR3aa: CAISEAGRTASYEQYF; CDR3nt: TGTGCCATCAGTGAGGCCGGACGGACAGCCTCCTACGAGCAGTACTTC
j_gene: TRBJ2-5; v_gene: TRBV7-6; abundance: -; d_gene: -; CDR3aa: CASSLGGRDQETQYF; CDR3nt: TGTGCCAGCAGCTTAGGGGGCAGGGACCAAGAGACCCAGTACTTC
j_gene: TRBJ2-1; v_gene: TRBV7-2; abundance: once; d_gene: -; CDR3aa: CASSLDLGDEQFF; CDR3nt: TGTGCCAGCAGCTTAGATTTGGGGGACGAGCAGTTCTTC
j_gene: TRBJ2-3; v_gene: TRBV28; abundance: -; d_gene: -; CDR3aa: CASSLGVVSWADTQYF; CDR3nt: TGTGCCAGCAGTTTAGGGGTGGTCTCGTGGGCAGATACGCAGTATTTT
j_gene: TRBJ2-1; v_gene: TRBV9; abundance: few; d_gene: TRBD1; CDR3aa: CASSGRDRTYNEQFF; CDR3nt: TGTGCCAGCAGCGGCCGGGACAGAACCTACAATGAGCAGTTCTTC
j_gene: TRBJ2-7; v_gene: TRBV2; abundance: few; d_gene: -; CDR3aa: CASRVGVYEQYF; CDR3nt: TGTGCCAGCAGGGTTGGGGTCTACGAGCAGTACTTC
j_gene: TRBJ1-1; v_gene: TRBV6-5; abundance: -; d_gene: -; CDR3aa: CASSYKGGNTEAFF; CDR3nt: TGTGCCAGCAGTTACAAGGGGGGGAACACTGAAGCTTTCTTT
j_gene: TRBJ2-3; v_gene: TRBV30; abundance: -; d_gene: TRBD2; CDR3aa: CAWIMTSGRFRATDTQYF; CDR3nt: TGTGCCTGGATCATGACTAGCGGGAGGTTTAGGGCCACAGATACGCAGTATTTT
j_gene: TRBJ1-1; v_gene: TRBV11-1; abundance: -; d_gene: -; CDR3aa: CASSLALFAPEAFF; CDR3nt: TGTGCCAGCAGCTTAGCGTTGTTTGCCCCTGAAGCTTTCTTT
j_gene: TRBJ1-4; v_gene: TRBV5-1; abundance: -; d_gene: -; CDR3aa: CACSPRENNEKLFF; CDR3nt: TGCGCCTGCAGCCCCAGGGAGAACAATGAAAAACTGTTTTTT
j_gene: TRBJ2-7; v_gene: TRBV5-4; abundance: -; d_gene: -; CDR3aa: CASSLGLKSYEQYF; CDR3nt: TGTGCCAGCAGCCTGGGACTCAAGTCCTACGAGCAGTACTTC
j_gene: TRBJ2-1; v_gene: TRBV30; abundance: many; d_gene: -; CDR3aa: CAWSGAYNEQFF; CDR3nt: TGTGCCTGGAGCGGCGCCTACAATGAGCAGTTCTTC
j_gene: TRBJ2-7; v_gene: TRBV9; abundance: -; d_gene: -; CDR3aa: CASSVGRPEDEQYF; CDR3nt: TGTGCCAGCAGCGTAGGCAGACCGGAGGACGAGCAGTACTTC
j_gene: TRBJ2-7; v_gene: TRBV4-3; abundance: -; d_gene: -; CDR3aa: CASSQRTGLELTSYEQYF; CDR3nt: TGCGCCAGCAGCCAAAGAACAGGGCTAGAACTTACATCCTACGAGCAGTACTTC
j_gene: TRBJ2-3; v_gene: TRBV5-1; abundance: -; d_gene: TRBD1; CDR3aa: CASSEKQGNTADTQYF; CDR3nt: TGCGCCAGCAGCGAAAAACAGGGGAACACCGCAGATACGCAGTATTTT
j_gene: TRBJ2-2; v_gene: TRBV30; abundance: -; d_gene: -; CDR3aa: CAWSVYSMLARSAGELFF; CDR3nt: TGTGCCTGGAGTGTATATTCGATGCTGGCTAGAAGTGCCGGGGAGCTGTTTTTT
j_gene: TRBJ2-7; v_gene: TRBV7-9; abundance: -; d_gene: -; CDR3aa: CASSLAEAVAPPAYEQYF; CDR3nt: TGTGCCAGCAGCTTAGCGGAGGCTGTGGCCCCACCTGCCTACGAGCAGTACTTC
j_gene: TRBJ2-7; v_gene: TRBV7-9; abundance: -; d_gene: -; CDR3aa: CASSLEGLRSSYEQYF; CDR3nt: TGTGCCAGCAGCTTAGAGGGACTGAGGAGCTCCTACGAGCAGTACTTC
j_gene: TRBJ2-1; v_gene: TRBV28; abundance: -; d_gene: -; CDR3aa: CASSPGTTVTNEQFF; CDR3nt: TGTGCCAGCAGTCCCGGGACCACTGTTACAAATGAGCAGTTCTTC
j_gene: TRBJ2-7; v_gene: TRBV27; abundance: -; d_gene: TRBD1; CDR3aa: CASSLSRTGDSSYEQYF; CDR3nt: TGTGCCAGCAGTTTATCCAGGACAGGCGATAGCTCCTACGAGCAGTACTTC
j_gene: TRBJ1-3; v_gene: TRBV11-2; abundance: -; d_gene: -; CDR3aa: CASSLAPAGAGNTIYF; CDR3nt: TGTGCCAGCAGCTTAGCCCCCGCAGGGGCTGGAAACACCATATATTTT
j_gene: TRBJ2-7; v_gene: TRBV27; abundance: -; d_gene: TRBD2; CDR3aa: CASTAGEGLQYF; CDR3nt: TGTGCCAGCACGGCGGGGGAGGGCTTGCAGTACTTC
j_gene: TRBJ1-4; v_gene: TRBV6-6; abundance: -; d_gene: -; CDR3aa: CASSLGRGTEKLFF; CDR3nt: TGTGCCAGCAGTTTGGGCCGAGGGACTGAAAAACTGTTTTTT
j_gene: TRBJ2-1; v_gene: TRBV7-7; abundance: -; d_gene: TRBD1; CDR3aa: CASSPGGTYNEQFF; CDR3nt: TGTGCCAGCAGCCCAGGGGGAACCTACAATGAGCAGTTCTTC
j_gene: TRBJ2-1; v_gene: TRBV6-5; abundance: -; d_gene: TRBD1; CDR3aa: CASSSTGGQQFF; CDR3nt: TGTGCCAGCAGTTCCACAGGGGGTCAGCAGTTCTTC
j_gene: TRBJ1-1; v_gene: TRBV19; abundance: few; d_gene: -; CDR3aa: CASRSQGGTEAFF; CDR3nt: TGTGCCAGTAGGTCACAGGGTGGCACTGAAGCTTTCTTT
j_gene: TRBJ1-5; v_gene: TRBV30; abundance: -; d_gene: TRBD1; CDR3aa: CAWSHRGGQPQHF; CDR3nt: TGTGCCTGGAGTCACAGGGGAGGACAGCCCCAGCATTTT
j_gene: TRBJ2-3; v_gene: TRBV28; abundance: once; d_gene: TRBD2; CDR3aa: CASSFPREGKTELTDTQYF; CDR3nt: TGTGCCAGCAGTTTCCCTCGGGAGGGCAAAACCGAACTCACAGATACGCAGTATTTT
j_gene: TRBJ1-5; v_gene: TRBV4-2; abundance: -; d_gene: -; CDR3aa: CASSQDRGSYQPQHF; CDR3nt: TGTGCCAGCAGCCAAGATCGGGGGTCTTATCAGCCCCAGCATTTT
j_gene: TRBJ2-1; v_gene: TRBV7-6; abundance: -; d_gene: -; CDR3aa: CASSLAEGGKQFF; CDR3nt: TGTGCCAGCAGCTTAGCCGAAGGGGGAAAGCAGTTCTTC
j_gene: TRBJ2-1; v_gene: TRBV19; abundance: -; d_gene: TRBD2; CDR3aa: CASRGGLAGNNEQFF; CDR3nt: TGTGCCAGTAGGGGGGGACTAGCGGGAAACAATGAGCAGTTCTTC
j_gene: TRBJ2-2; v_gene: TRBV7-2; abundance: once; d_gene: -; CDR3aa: CASSLVEGGELFF; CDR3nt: TGTGCCAGCAGCTTAGTAGAGGGCGGGGAGCTGTTTTTT
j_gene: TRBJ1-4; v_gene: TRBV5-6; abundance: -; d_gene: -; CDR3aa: CASSPPRGQGEDEKLFF; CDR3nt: TGTGCCAGCAGCCCACCCAGAGGTCAGGGAGAGGATGAAAAACTGTTTTTT
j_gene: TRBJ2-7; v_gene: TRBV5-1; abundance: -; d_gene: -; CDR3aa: CASSLEGPTYEQYF; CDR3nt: TGCGCCAGCAGCTTGGAAGGACCAACCTACGAGCAGTACTTC
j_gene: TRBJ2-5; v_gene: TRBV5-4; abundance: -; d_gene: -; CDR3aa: CASSLGSGPETQYF; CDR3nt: TGTGCCAGCAGCTTGGGTTCGGGGCCGGAGACCCAGTACTTC
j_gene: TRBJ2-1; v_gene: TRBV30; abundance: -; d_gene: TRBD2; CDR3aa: CAWSRGEPYNEQFF; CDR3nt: TGTGCCTGGAGCCGGGGGGAACCTTACAATGAGCAGTTCTTC
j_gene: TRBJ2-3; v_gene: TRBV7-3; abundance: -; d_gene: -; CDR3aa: CASSLVGSTDTQYF; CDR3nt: TGTGCCAGCAGCCTAGTAGGTAGCACAGATACGCAGTATTTT
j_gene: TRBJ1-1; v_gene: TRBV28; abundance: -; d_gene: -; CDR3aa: CASRPPAGGNTEAFF; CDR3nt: TGTGCCAGCAGACCTCCTGCTGGGGGGAATACTGAAGCTTTCTTT
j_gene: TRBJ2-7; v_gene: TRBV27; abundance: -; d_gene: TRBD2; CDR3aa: CASSDSGRLYEQYF; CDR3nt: TGTGCCAGCAGTGACAGCGGGAGGTTGTACGAGCAGTACTTC
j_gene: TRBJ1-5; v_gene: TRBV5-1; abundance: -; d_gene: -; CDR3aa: CASSLNASPSNQPQHF; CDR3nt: TGCGCCAGCAGCTTGAATGCCAGCCCTAGCAATCAGCCCCAGCATTTT
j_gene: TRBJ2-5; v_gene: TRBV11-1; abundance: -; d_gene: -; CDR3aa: CASSLGTDQETQYF; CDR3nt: TGTGCCAGCAGCTTAGGGACAGACCAAGAGACCCAGTACTTC
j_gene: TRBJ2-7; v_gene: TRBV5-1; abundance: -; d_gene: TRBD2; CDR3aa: CASSPGLARVGEQYF; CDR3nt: TGCGCCAGCAGCCCCGGACTAGCGCGGGTAGGGGAGCAGTACTTC
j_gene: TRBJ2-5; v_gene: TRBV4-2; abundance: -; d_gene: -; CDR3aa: CASSQVRVQETQYF; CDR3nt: TGTGCCAGCAGCCAAGTGCGGGTGCAAGAGACCCAGTACTTC